A single sample gave rise to the 31 T cell receptor beta chains below, sequenced in a study of T cells after yellow fever vaccination. One entry per CDR3 protein results from TCRdb running MiXCR on the 5' RACE reads. Among hundreds of thousands of distinct CDR3 sequences listed, around a tenth were seen once. The sequencing used PBMCs, collected on the day of the first yellow fever vaccination. Receptors originate from a man aged 18 to 35 who received the YFV17D yellow fever vaccine.

This clonotype was found a few times. The V call is TRBV4-1, the J call TRBJ1-4, with TRBD1 matching 7 bases. Looked up from germline, CDR1 is MGHRA and CDR2 is YSYEKL. Unmatched junction bases numbered 23, after V lost 4 bases and J lost 3 bases. There are 21 residues in the CDR3. CDR3 sequence (DNA): TGCGCCAGCAGCCGGCATCTTCTCGAGGGACAAGGGGGCCGATCTAATGAAAAACTGTTTTTT. Its protein product is CASSRHLLEGQGGRSNEKLFF.

This clonotype was recorded many times. The CDR3 nucleotides read TGTGCCAGCAGTTACTCGAGGGGACAGCCCCAGCATTTT. Translating it yields CASSYSRGQPQHF. The chain employs TRBV6-5 and TRBJ1-5; D possibly corresponds to TRBD1 (5 bases). V was clipped by 0 bases and J by 7 bases, with 7 bases between them. The CDR3 consists of 13 residues. Germline V CDR1 and CDR2: MNHEY, SVGAGI.

The V and J genes are TRBV30 and TRBJ2-1, with 11 bases identical to TRBD1. There are 15 residues in the CDR3. Trimming took 5 bases from V and 5 from J; bases not matched to a gene: 8. Germline lookup yields CDR1 GTSNPN and CDR2 SVGIG (reference sequence). The DNA for the CDR3 is TGTGCCTGGGAAGCGGACAGGGGGCGCCACAATGAGCAGTTCTTC. Its protein is CAWEADRGRHNEQFF.

This clonotype has more than one count but fewer than ten. The rearrangement joins TRBV6-2 or TRBV6-3 to TRBJ1-1; D is uncertain. Germline CDR1 MNHEY, CDR2 SVGEGT. Trimming took off 6 bases at V and 5 bases at J, with 16 bases between the two ends. This CDR3 is built from 14 residues. For the CDR3, the DNA is TGTGCCAGCAGCGCCCTAGAGGTTGGAACTGAAGCTTTCTTT. Translating it yields CASSALEVGTEAFF.

This clonotype was seen repeatedly, ten times or more. V is TRBV14 and J is TRBJ1-3, with TRBD1 as a possible D gene (5 bases). CDR1 and CDR2 (germline): SGHDN, FVKESK. This CDR3 spans 16 amino acids. Deletions cut 0 bases from V and 3 bases from J, with 12 bases between. CDR3 residues: CASSQDPGRIGNTIYF. The CDR3 DNA reads TGTGCCAGCAGCCAAGACCCAGGGAGGATTGGAAACACCATATATTTT.

The V gene is TRBV6-1, the J gene TRBJ1-2, with D tentatively TRBD1 (5 bases). CDR3 length equals 15 residues. From germline, CDR1 is MNHNS and CDR2 SASEGT. The V end was cut by 5 bases, the J end by 0 bases, with 13 bases between. The CDR3 sequence: CASSTSGYSNYGYTF. The CDR3 region has the DNA TGTGCCAGCAGTACCTCAGGGTACTCTAACTATGGCTACACCTTC.

This clonotype was detected only a few times. V usage is TRBV5-1 and J usage is TRBJ1-1, with D possibly TRBD1 on 6 matching bases. The germline V gene has CDR1 SGHRS and CDR2 YFSETQ. This CDR3 is 16 amino acids long. V was cut by 6 bases and J by 0 bases, with 18 bases left in between. CDR3 DNA: TGCGCCAGCACCTATATGACCGGGACACTGAACACTGAAGCTTTCTTT. Its protein is CASTYMTGTLNTEAFF.

The chain combines TRBV28 with TRBJ1-5, with TRBD1 matching 8 bases. The CDR3 has 20 amino acids. Germline CDR1 reads MDHEN; CDR2 reads SYDVKM. Germline trimming cut 2 bases from V and 7 bases from J; bases unmatched to any gene: 22. DNA for the CDR3: TGTGCCAGCAGTTTACCAAAAACCCTCGGACAGGGTGTTGGGGAGCAGCCCCAGCATTTT. Its translation: CASSLPKTLGQGVGEQPQHF.

This clonotype was seen only a few times. V and J are TRBV5-4 and TRBJ2-5; tentatively, D is TRBD2 (5 bases). The CDR3 is 13 residues long. The ends were cut back, 5 bases at V and 1 base at J, with 9 bases in the middle. Germline V gene lookup returns CDR1 SGHNT and CDR2 YYREEE (reference sequence). CDR3: CASRREFQETQYF. The DNA for the CDR3 is TGTGCCAGCAGGAGGGAGTTCCAAGAGACCCAGTACTTC.

The chain is built from TRBV4-1 and TRBJ1-1; D remains unclear. The CDR3 is 14 residues long. Germline loops: CDR1 MGHRA, CDR2 YSYEKL. V was shortened by 2 bases and J by 1 base, with 8 bases between the two germline ends. The CDR3 bases are TGCGCCAGCAGCCAATTGAGGGAGAACACTGAAGCTTTCTTT. Its protein product is CASSQLRENTEAFF.

This clonotype has a count of ten or more. The chain joins TRBV18 to TRBJ2-7, with 7 bases matching TRBD1. This CDR3 has 14 residues. Germline assignment: CDR1 KGHSH and CDR2 LQKENI. With V trimmed by 2 bases and J by 2 bases, 3 bases remained unmatched. CDR3 region: CASSPRQGTYEQYF. The CDR3 nucleotides are TGTGCCAGCTCACCAAGACAGGGAACCTACGAGCAGTACTTC.

The chain combines TRBV7-9 with TRBJ1-1; unclear D gene. Germline assignment: CDR1 SEHNR and CDR2 FQNEAQ (reference sequence). The CDR3 totals 15 residues. Between the trimmed V and J ends, which lost 4 bases and 2 bases, there was a span of 14 bases. Here the CDR3 DNA reads TGTGCCAGCAGCTCGGGTAGAAGATTCAACACTGAAGCTTTCTTT. It specifies CASSSGRRFNTEAFF.

This clonotype was seen a few times. The chain has TRBV5-4 and TRBJ1-6; 7 bases align to TRBD1. CDR1 is SGHNT, CDR2 YYREEE, per germline (reference sequence). V trimming: 4 bases; J trimming: 7 bases; junction bases outside the gene matches: 8. The CDR3 is made up of 15 amino acids. The CDR3 DNA reads TGTGCCAGCAGCCTCCCGGGACAGAGGAATTCACCCCTCCACTTT. This codes for CASSLPGQRNSPLHF. Full variable domain (remainder filled in from reference TRBV5-4 and TRBJ1-6): ETGVTQSPTHLIKTRGQQVTLRCSSQSGHNTVSWYQQALGQGPQFIFQYYREEENGRGNFPPRFSGLQFPNYSSELNVNALELDDSALYLCASSLPGQRNSPLHFGNGTRLTVT.

Here the CDR3 reads CASKRRYNTDTQYF. The CDR3 coding sequence is TGTGCCAGCAAGAGGAGATACAACACAGATACGCAGTATTTT. This rearrangement joins TRBV6-4 to TRBJ2-3; D not certain. The CDR3 consists of 14 residues. Germline CDR1 is MRHNA and CDR2 is SNTAGT. V lost 7 bases and J 2 bases, leaving 13 bases between the germline ends.

The V and J genes are TRBV3-1 and TRBJ2-1; D possibly matches TRBD1 or TRBD2 (5 bases each). Germline V gene sequence: CDR1 LGHDT, CDR2 YNNKEL (reference sequence). The V gene lost 2 bases and the J gene lost 5 bases, with 10 bases spanning the gap. The CDR3 extends over 14 amino acids. CDR3 sequence (DNA): TGTGCCAGCAGCCAACTGGGACGCGACAATGAGCAGTTCTTC. Residues: CASSQLGRDNEQFF.

The chain combines TRBV19 with TRBJ1-4; no definite D call. This CDR3 has 14 amino acids. Trimming pared 3 bases from V and 12 bases from J, leaving 17 bases between. Germline CDR1 reads LNHDA; CDR2 reads SQIVND (reference sequence). The CDR3 loop reads CASSIPRQLEELFF. In DNA, the CDR3 is TGTGCCAGTAGTATCCCTCGCCAGTTGGAAGAACTGTTTTTT. The variable domain in full, with the rest retrieved from reference TRBV19 and TRBJ1-4, is DGGITQSPKYLFRKEGQNVTLSCEQNLNHDAMYWYRQDPGQGLRLIYYSQIVNDFQKGDIAEGYSVSREKKESFPLTVTSAQKNPTAFYLCASSIPRQLEELFFGSGTQLSVL.

This clonotype has only a few counts. This rearrangement joins TRBV7-2 to TRBJ2-5; D is possibly TRBD1 (6 bases). The CDR3 consists of 13 residues. Trimming pared 5 bases from V and 4 bases from J, leaving 11 bases between. The germline CDR1 and CDR2 sequences are SGHTA and FQGNSA. The CDR3 loop is CASSEQGLETQYF. CDR3 sequence (DNA): TGTGCCAGCAGCGAGCAGGGGCTAGAGACCCAGTACTTC.

The gene calls are TRBV12-3 or TRBV12-4 and TRBJ2-7, with D perhaps matching TRBD1 (5 bases). The CDR3 totals 14 residues. With 1 base removed from V and 2 bases from J, the gap between germline ends came to 9 bases. The CDR3 DNA sequence: TGTGCCAGCAGTTTAGAGGGGCCCACCTACGAGCAGTACTTC. Translating gives CASSLEGPTYEQYF.

This clonotype was seen only a few times. The genes are TRBV11-2 and TRBJ2-7, with D hard to call. Trimming stripped 5 bases from V and 2 bases from J, with 7 bases between. CDR1 SGHAT and CDR2 FQNNGV come from the germline V gene. The CDR3 length is 12 residues. For the CDR3, the DNA is TGTGCCAGCAGCCACAGTGCCTACGAGCAGTACGTC. Amino acid sequence: CASSHSAYEQYV.

There are many counts of this clonotype. The chain joins TRBV7-2 to TRBJ2-1; tentatively, D is TRBD1 or TRBD2 (5 bases each). The CDR3 contains 15 residues. Per germline, CDR1 SGHTA and CDR2 FQGNSA. Trimming pared 7 bases from V and 2 bases from J, leaving 15 bases between. The CDR3: CASTSGTYPYNEQFF. The DNA of the CDR3 is TGTGCCAGCACCTCCGGGACGTACCCCTACAATGAGCAGTTCTTC.

This chain joins TRBV7-2 and TRBJ2-7; 8 nucleotides agree with TRBD2. Germline values: CDR1 SGHTA, CDR2 FQGNSA. V was pared by 1 base and J by 5 bases, with 7 bases of the junction left unmatched. The CDR3 spans 15 residues. Here the CDR3 reads CASSLDGGVGNEQYF. For the CDR3, the DNA is TGTGCCAGCAGCTTAGACGGGGGGGTCGGCAACGAGCAGTACTTC.

J is TRBJ2-7 and V is TRBV4-1; D gene ambiguous. Germline V gives CDR1 MGHRA, CDR2 YSYEKL. The CDR3 covers 14 residues. V lost 4 bases and J 7 bases, leaving 17 bases between the germline ends. DNA for the CDR3: TGCGCCAGCAGCCCCGGGCTCCTTGGATGGGAGCAGTACTTC. Translating gives CASSPGLLGWEQYF.

The chain couples TRBV10-3 to TRBJ2-7; D is unresolved. This CDR3 has 14 amino acids. Germline values: CDR1 ENHRY, CDR2 SYGVKD. Trimming took 5 bases from V and 6 from J, leaving 17 bases between them. The DNA of the CDR3 is TGTGCCATCAGTCAACACGTGGGCCAATCCGAGCAGTACGTC. Its protein is CAISQHVGQSEQYV.

This chain connects TRBV10-1 to TRBJ2-3; TRBD2 is a possible D gene (6 bases). This CDR3 has 15 residues. Germline V gives CDR1 WNHNN, CDR2 SYGVQD (reference sequence). V lost 5 bases and J lost 6, with 18 bases in between. The CDR3 sequence is CASSTGTGLLDTQYF. CDR3 bases: TGCGCCAGCAGTACCGGGACTGGCCTCCTCGATACGCAGTATTTT.

In this sample, this clonotype turned up a few times. The V call is TRBV12-3 or TRBV12-4, the J call TRBJ2-1; D not resolved. CDR3 size: 13 residues. The V end was cut by 2 bases, the J end by 9 bases, with 11 bases between. CDR3 in amino acids: CASSLTRASEQFF. CDR3 nucleotide sequence: TGTGCCAGCAGTTTAACCCGGGCAAGTGAGCAGTTCTTC.

This clonotype was recorded a few times. This chain links TRBV7-6 with TRBJ2-1, with 9 positions matching TRBD2. The CDR3 is 13 residues long. The trim removed 8 bases at V and 5 bases at J, leaving 4 bases unmatched. Germline V gene sequence: CDR1 SGHVS, CDR2 FNYEAQ. The CDR3 loop reads CASRLAADNEQFF. CDR3 in DNA: TGTGCCAGCCGACTAGCGGCGGACAATGAGCAGTTCTTC. Drawing the rest from reference TRBV7-6 and TRBJ2-1, the complete variable domain is GAGVSQSPRYKVTKRGQDVALRCDPISGHVSLYWYRQALGQGPEFLTYFNYEAQQDKSGLPNDRFSAERPEGSISTLTIQRTEQRDSAMYRCASRLAADNEQFFGPGTRLTVL.

J is TRBJ2-1 and V is TRBV15; no reliable D call. With 3 bases removed from V and 9 bases from J, the gap between germline ends came to 6 bases. CDR1 is LNHNV, CDR2 YYDKDF, per germline (reference sequence). The CDR3 has 11 residues. CDR3 nucleotides: TGTGCCACCAGCAGGTCCGTTGAGCAGTTCTTC. The encoded protein is CATSRSVEQFF.

The chain uses TRBV19 and TRBJ2-7, with TRBD1 matching over 8 bases. The CDR3 sequence is 13 residues long. V lost 5 bases to trimming and J lost 7 bases; unmatched junction nucleotides: 7. Germline V gene data show CDR1 as LNHDA and CDR2 as SQIVND (reference sequence). The CDR3: CASSPGQGWEQYF. Here the CDR3 DNA reads TGTGCCAGTAGTCCCGGACAGGGTTGGGAGCAGTACTTC.

V usage is TRBV5-6 and J usage is TRBJ1-3; TRBD1 agrees at 9 bases. CDR1 and CDR2 from the germline V gene are SGHDT and YYEEEE. This CDR3 is built from 16 residues. V was clipped by 4 bases and J by 0 bases; unmatched bases: 5. The DNA for the CDR3 is TGTGCCAGCAGCGGGACAGGGCTCCTCTCTGGAAACACCATATATTTT. It yields the protein CASSGTGLLSGNTIYF. Full variable domain (rest looked up from reference TRBV5-6 and TRBJ1-3): DAGVTQSPTHLIKTRGQQVTLRCSPKSGHDTVSWYQQALGQGPQFIFQYYEEEERQRGNFPDRFSGHQFPNYSSELNVNALLLGDSALYLCASSGTGLLSGNTIYFGEGSWLTVV.

This clonotype was counted many times. The genes are TRBV10-3 and TRBJ2-3; 8 nucleotides match TRBD1. This CDR3 has 16 amino acids. Germline V gives CDR1 ENHRY, CDR2 SYGVKD. The trim removed 2 bases at V and 5 bases at J, leaving 9 bases unmatched. The CDR3 nucleotides are TGTGCCATCAGTGAGGCGACCAGGGGGCGAATAGATACGCAGTATTTT. It encodes CAISEATRGRIDTQYF.

The CDR3 is CASSAYWGDTQYF. In nucleotides, the CDR3 is TGTGCCAGCAGTGCTTACTGGGGGGATACGCAGTATTTT. This chain joins TRBV2 and TRBJ2-3, with D perhaps TRBD1 or TRBD2 (5 bases each). From germline, CDR1 is SNHLY and CDR2 FYNNEI. The CDR3 contains 13 residues. Trimming took 4 bases from V and 6 from J, leaving 11 bases between them. The full variable domain, rest sourced from reference TRBV2 and TRBJ2-3, is EPEVTQTPSHQVTQMGQEVILRCVPISNHLYFYWYRQILGQKVEFLVSFYNNEISEKSEIFDDQFSVERPDGSNFTLKIRSTKLEDSAMYFCASSAYWGDTQYFGPGTRLTVL.